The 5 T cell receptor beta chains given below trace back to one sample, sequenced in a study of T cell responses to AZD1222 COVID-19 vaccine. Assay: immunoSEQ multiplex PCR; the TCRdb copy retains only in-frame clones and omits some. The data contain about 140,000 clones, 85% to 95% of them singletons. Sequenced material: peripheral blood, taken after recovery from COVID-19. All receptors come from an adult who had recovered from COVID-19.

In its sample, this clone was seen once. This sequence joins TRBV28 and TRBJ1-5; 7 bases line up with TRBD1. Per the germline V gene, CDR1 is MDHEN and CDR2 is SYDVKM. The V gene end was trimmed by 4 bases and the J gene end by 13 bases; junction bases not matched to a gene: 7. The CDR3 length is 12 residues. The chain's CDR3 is CASSSGQALQHF. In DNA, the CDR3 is TGTGCCAGCAGTTCCGGACAGGCGCTTCAGCATTTT.

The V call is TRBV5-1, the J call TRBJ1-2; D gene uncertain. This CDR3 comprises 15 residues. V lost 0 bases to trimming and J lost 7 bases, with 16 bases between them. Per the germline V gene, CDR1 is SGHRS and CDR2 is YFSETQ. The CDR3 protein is CASSLVLGREVGYTF. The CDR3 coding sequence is TGCGCCAGCAGCTTGGTGCTGGGCCGAGAAGTTGGCTACACCTTC.

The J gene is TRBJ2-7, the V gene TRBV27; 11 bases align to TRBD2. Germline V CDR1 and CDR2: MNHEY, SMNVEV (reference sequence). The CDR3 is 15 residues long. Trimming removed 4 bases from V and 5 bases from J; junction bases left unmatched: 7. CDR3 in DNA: TGTGCCAGCAGTTCCTATAGCGGGAGGGCCGACGAGCAGTACTTC. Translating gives CASSSYSGRADEQYF.

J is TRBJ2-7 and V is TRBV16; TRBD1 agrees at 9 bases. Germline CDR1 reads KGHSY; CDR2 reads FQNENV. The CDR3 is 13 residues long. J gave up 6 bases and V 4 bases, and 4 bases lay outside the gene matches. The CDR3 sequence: CASSPHRGREQYF. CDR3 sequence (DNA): TGTGCCAGCAGCCCCCACAGGGGGCGCGAGCAGTACTTC.

The CDR3 reads CASSRGDRGLLNTEAFF. CDR3 sequence (DNA): TGCGCCAGCAGCCGCGGGGACAGGGGATTGTTGAACACTGAAGCTTTCTTT. The V and J genes are TRBV5-1 and TRBJ1-1; 10 bases are a match to TRBD1. V lost 4 bases to trimming and J lost 0 bases; unmatched junction nucleotides: 9. Germline V CDR1 and CDR2: SGHRS, YFSETQ. The CDR3 consists of 17 residues.